The rows below give T cell receptor beta chains drawn from one sample of a study of Ad26.COV2.S vaccination and SARS-CoV-2 variants. Sequencing used immunoSEQ multiplex PCR; TCRdb keeps in-frame clones, though not all of them. The sample includes 380,000 or so clones, 88% of them seen just once. Material: peripheral blood, obtained in a trial of Ad26.COV2.S vaccine versus placebo. The receptors were gathered from a person aged 18 to 65 who received the Ad26.COV2.S COVID-19 vaccine or a placebo. The CDR3 runs from the conserved cysteine through the conserved F or W. D genes are given only for firm matches. The listing skips clone size in some rows; elsewhere it reads once, few, many or a size class.

j_call d_call v_call clone_size cdr3_aa cdr3_nt
TRBJ1-1 NA TRBV5-1 NA CASSYHEGEAFF TGCGCCAGCAGCTACCACGAAGGGGAAGCTTTCTTT
TRBJ2-7 TRBD1 TRBV7-3 once CASSLSTGSYEQYF TGTGCCAGCAGCTTATCGACAGGGTCCTACGAGCAGTACTTC
TRBJ1-5 NA TRBV7-2 NA CASSLDRANQPQHF TGTGCCAGCAGCTTAGACAGGGCCAATCAGCCCCAGCATTTT
TRBJ1-2 NA TRBV9 NA CASSVVEGGYGYTF TGTGCCAGCAGCGTAGTTGAGGGAGGGTATGGCTACACCTTC
TRBJ1-1 NA TRBV7-9 NA CASSLGLDRNTEAFF TGTGCCAGCAGTTTAGGACTGGACAGGAACACTGAAGCTTTCTTT
TRBJ1-3 NA TRBV6-5 NA CASSYSNEGPGNTIYF TGTGCCAGCAGTTACTCGAATGAGGGGCCCGGAAACACCATATATTTT
TRBJ2-7 TRBD1 TRBV7-3 once CASSAAGTGGYEQYF TGTGCCAGCAGCGCGGCCGGGACAGGGGGCTACGAGCAGTACTTC
TRBJ2-7 NA TRBV9 NA CASNPGGTPLYEQYF TGTGCCAGCAACCCGGGTGGGACACCGCTCTACGAGCAGTACTTC
TRBJ2-7 TRBD2 TRBV6-5 NA CASTPSGPYEQYF TGTGCCAGCACCCCTAGCGGTCCCTACGAGCAGTACTTC
TRBJ1-2 NA TRBV6-4 NA CASSEMGHGNYGYTF TGTGCCAGCAGTGAAATGGGACACGGTAACTATGGCTACACCTTC
TRBJ2-1 TRBD2 TRBV27 NA CASRPWEGYNEQFF TGTGCCAGCCGACCCTGGGAGGGATACAATGAGCAGTTCTTC
TRBJ2-1 NA TRBV19 NA CASSIDRLGEQFF TGTGCCAGTAGTATAGATCGGTTGGGGGAGCAGTTCTTC
TRBJ1-6 NA TRBV7-9 NA CASSADTDNSPLHF TGTGCCAGCAGCGCAGACACGGATAATTCACCCCTCCACTTT